These 29 T cell receptor beta chains originate from one sample sequenced in a study of T cell responses to AZD1222 COVID-19 vaccine. TCRdb's table, derived via immunoSEQ multiplex PCR, lists solely in-frame clones and lacks some. The table has 130,000 to 150,000 clones, more than 75% seen once. The material sequenced was peripheral blood, taken on day 0 of AZD1222 vaccination. The receptor source for this set is an adult in good health.

V and J are TRBV28 and TRBJ1-3, with D unresolved. V lost 4 bases to trimming and J lost 4 bases, with 14 bases between them. Looked up from germline, CDR1 is MDHEN and CDR2 is SYDVKM. This CDR3 is built from 15 residues. The CDR3 DNA is TGTGCCAGCAGTTACACACGGAAGTGGGGAAACACCATATATTTT. It yields the protein CASSYTRKWGNTIYF. The full variable domain, completed using reference TRBV28 and TRBJ1-3, is DVKVTQSSRYLVKRTGEKVFLECVQDMDHENMFWYRQDPGLGLRLIYFSYDVKMKEKGDIPEGYSVSREKKERFSLILESASTNQTSMYLCASSYTRKWGNTIYFGEGSWLTVV.

The CDR3 nucleotides read TGTGCCAGCAGCCCTCCGGGACAGGGGACTCTGAATGAGCAGTTCTTC. Its protein is CASSPPGQGTLNEQFF. The chain couples TRBV7-3 to TRBJ2-1; 10 nucleotides line up with TRBD1. V dropped 5 bases and J dropped 7; count of bases not matched to a gene: 11. Germline CDR1 is SGHTA and CDR2 is FQGTGA. This CDR3 has 16 residues.

This CDR3 reads CASSPRATSGYSNQPQHF. CDR3 DNA sequence: TGTGCCAGCAGTCCCCGGGCCACCTCGGGATATAGCAATCAGCCCCAGCATTTT. V gene TRBV27 combines with J gene TRBJ1-5, with no clear D. The CDR3 has 18 residues. CDR1 and CDR2 from the germline V gene are MNHEY and SMNVEV (reference sequence). The V end lost 5 bases, the J end lost 0 bases, and 20 bases lay between the germline ends.

This clone was observed once. V is TRBV18 and J is TRBJ2-5; tentatively, D is TRBD1 (5 bases). Trimming removed 6 bases at V and 4 bases at J, with 12 bases between. The germline CDR1 and CDR2 sequences are KGHSH and LQKENI. This CDR3 is 13 amino acids long. As DNA, the CDR3 is TGTGCCAGCTCTAGACAGACGGGAGAGACCCAGTACTTC. This translates into CASSRQTGETQYF. The entire variable domain, with the rest obtained from reference TRBV18 and TRBJ2-5, is as follows: NAGVMQNPRHLVRRRGQEARLRCSPMKGHSHVYWYRQLPEEGLKFMVYLQKENIIDESGMPKERFSAEFPKEGPSILRIQQVVRGDSAAYFCASSRQTGETQYFGPGTRLLVL.

This chain uses TRBV5-1 with TRBJ2-2, with 9 bases fitting TRBD2. The CDR3 runs to 15 residues. V lost 6 bases, J lost 0 bases, and 3 bases stayed unmatched. The V gene's germline CDR1 is SGHRS and CDR2 YFSETQ. The CDR3 nucleotides are TGCGCCAGCAAGGCTAGCGGGACGAACACCGGGGAGCTGTTTTTT. This sequence encodes CASKASGTNTGELFF.

This clone has just one count. The CDR3 sequence: CASSVGDRGREDEQFF. In nucleotides, the CDR3 is TGTGCCAGCAGCGTAGGAGACAGGGGGCGCGAAGATGAGCAGTTCTTC. V and J are TRBV9 and TRBJ2-1; 10 bases map to TRBD1. This CDR3 has 16 residues. Germline V gene lookup returns CDR1 SGDLS and CDR2 YYNGEE. J gave up 8 bases and V 0 bases, and 8 bases lay outside the gene matches.

The chain has TRBV4-2 and TRBJ1-1; the D is unclear. This CDR3 contains 13 residues. Between the trimmed V and J ends, which lost 6 bases and 5 bases, there was a span of 13 bases. Germline V gene data show CDR1 as LGHNA and CDR2 as YNFKEQ. The CDR3 loop reads CASSRNRATEAFF. The CDR3 nucleotides read TGTGCCAGCAGTCGGAATAGGGCTACTGAAGCTTTCTTT.

This rearrangement joins TRBV27 to TRBJ2-1; no reliable D call. V was clipped by 6 bases and J by 3 bases, with 9 bases between them. The CDR3 runs to 13 residues. The germline V gene has CDR1 MNHEY and CDR2 SMNVEV (reference sequence). This CDR3 reads CASSNTVYNEQFF. The CDR3 nucleotides are TGTGCCAGCAGCAATACAGTCTACAATGAGCAGTTCTTC.

The J gene is TRBJ1-3, the V gene TRBV28, with D hard to call. The V gene lost 5 bases and the J gene lost 0 bases, with 14 bases spanning the gap. The CDR3 runs to 16 residues. CDR1 is MDHEN and CDR2 is SYDVKM in the germline V gene. The CDR3 coding sequence is TGTGCCAGCAGTCCACCAAACAGAATCTCTGGAAACACCATATATTTT. It yields the protein CASSPPNRISGNTIYF.

This rearrangement joins TRBV5-1 to TRBJ1-2; the D gene is possibly TRBD1 (5 bases). The V gene lost 0 bases and the J gene lost 5 bases, with 14 bases spanning the gap. Germline CDR1 is SGHRS and CDR2 is YFSETQ. This CDR3 region has 15 residues. Here the CDR3 DNA reads TGCGCCAGCAGCTTGGGAACAGGACGGAGTTATGGCTACACCTTC. Translated: CASSLGTGRSYGYTF.

The chain employs TRBV24-1 and TRBJ1-1; D is perhaps TRBD1 (6 bases). V shed 8 bases and J shed 1 base, with 13 bases lying between them. Per germline, CDR1 KGHDR and CDR2 SFDVKD. The CDR3 is made up of 14 amino acids. The CDR3 sequence is CATIPRGRNTEAFF. The CDR3 DNA reads as TGTGCCACCATCCCCAGGGGCCGGAACACTGAAGCTTTCTTT.

V is TRBV25-1 and J is TRBJ1-2, with no clear D. Germline V gene lookup returns CDR1 MGHDK and CDR2 SYGVNS. CDR3 length: 14 amino acids. V lost 1 base and J 5 bases, leaving 11 bases between the germline ends. This CDR3 reads CASSESATGYGYTF. The CDR3 DNA reads as TGTGCCAGCAGTGAATCCGCGACGGGATATGGCTACACCTTC.

The V call is TRBV7-9, the J call TRBJ2-5; TRBD1 matches at 8 bases. Unmatched junction bases numbered 6, after V lost 1 base and J lost 5 bases. The germline CDR1 and CDR2 sequences are SEHNR and FQNEAQ (reference sequence). The CDR3 sequence is 15 residues long. CDR3 region: CASSLGQGFRETQYF. CDR3 sequence (DNA): TGTGCCAGCAGCTTAGGACAGGGGTTTAGGGAGACCCAGTACTTC.

The chain has TRBV9 and TRBJ2-1; 12 nucleotides line up with TRBD2. This CDR3 has 12 residues. Germline V CDR1 and CDR2: SGDLS, YYNGEE. V was clipped by 3 bases and J by 15 bases; unmatched bases: 4. In DNA, the CDR3 is TGTGCCAGCAGCGCTAGCGGGAGGGCCCTGTTCTTC. Protein: CASSASGRALFF.

The chain carries TRBV7-3 and TRBJ2-7; 12 bases match TRBD2. This CDR3 contains 15 residues. V lost 5 bases to trimming and J lost 2 bases; unmatched junction nucleotides: 4. Germline V gene data show CDR1 as SGHTA and CDR2 as FQGTGA. In DNA, the CDR3 is TGTGCCAGCAGCAGACTAGCGGGAGCCCCCTACGAGCAGTACTTC. It translates to CASSRLAGAPYEQYF.

This chain connects TRBV19 to TRBJ2-2; tentative D call: TRBD2 (6 bases). V shed 7 bases and J shed 6 bases, with 18 bases lying between them. The germline gives CDR1 LNHDA, CDR2 SQIVND (reference sequence). This CDR3 region has 15 residues. This CDR3 is CASTLGTAGAGELFF. Written as DNA, the CDR3 is TGTGCCAGTACCCTGGGGACTGCCGGAGCCGGGGAGCTGTTTTTT.

The chain combines TRBV6-2 or TRBV6-3 with TRBJ2-1; TRBD1 aligns across 10 bases. The germline gives CDR1 MNHEY, CDR2 SVGEGT. The CDR3 spans 16 residues. With V trimmed by 5 bases and J by 6 bases, 10 bases remained unmatched. CDR3 protein: CASSRKLRDRGNEQFF. The CDR3 DNA reads TGTGCCAGCAGTCGTAAACTCCGGGACAGGGGCAATGAGCAGTTCTTC.

The rearrangement joins TRBV5-1 to TRBJ1-6; D not certain. The CDR3 is made up of 14 amino acids. V lost 3 bases and J lost 10, with 14 bases in between. Germline loops: CDR1 SGHRS, CDR2 YFSETQ. The CDR3 sequence is CASSSGSEPSPLHF. The CDR3 DNA is TGCGCCAGCAGCTCGGGTAGCGAGCCCTCACCCCTCCACTTT.

This clone showed up just once. The rearrangement links TRBV3-1 (or the pseudogene TRBV3-2) to TRBJ1-2; unclear D gene. This CDR3 has 15 residues. The germline gives CDR1 LGHDT, CDR2 YNNKEL (reference sequence). Trimming stripped 5 bases from V and 0 bases from J, with 13 bases between. The chain's CDR3 is CASSAIHGANYGYTF. The CDR3 DNA is TGTGCCAGCAGCGCAATACACGGAGCTAACTATGGCTACACCTTC.

The chain is built from TRBV15 and TRBJ2-1; 7 bases align to TRBD2. CDR3 length: 15 amino acids. CDR1 is LNHNV and CDR2 is YYDKDF in the germline V gene (reference sequence). V was pared by 2 bases and J by 3 bases, with 4 bases of the junction left unmatched. This CDR3 reads CATSRPASGYNEQFF. The CDR3, as DNA: TGTGCCACCAGCAGACCGGCTAGCGGCTACAATGAGCAGTTCTTC.

This chain's CDR3 is CASSSELNTEAFF. CDR3 in DNA: TGTGCCAGCTCATCAGAACTGAACACTGAAGCTTTCTTT. The gene calls are TRBV18 and TRBJ1-1; no clear D. There are 13 residues in the CDR3. The ends were cut back, 5 bases at V and 0 bases at J, with 7 bases in the middle. Germline CDR1 KGHSH, CDR2 LQKENI.

The gene calls are TRBV12-3 or TRBV12-4 and TRBJ2-1, with a tentative D call TRBD1 (5 bases). Deletions cut 3 bases from V and 7 bases from J, with 10 bases between. This CDR3 has 13 amino acids. CDR3: CASSFSGINEQFF. The DNA for the CDR3 is TGTGCCAGCAGTTTCTCAGGGATTAATGAGCAGTTCTTC.

The CDR3 loop is CASSRRGLAGDEQYF. CDR3 sequence (DNA): TGTGCCAGCAGCAGAAGGGGACTAGCGGGAGATGAGCAGTACTTC. This chain links TRBV7-2 with TRBJ2-7; 14 positions match TRBD2. V was clipped by 5 bases and J by 7 bases; unmatched bases: 7. The CDR3 extends over 15 amino acids. The germline V gene encodes CDR1 SGHTA and CDR2 FQGNSA.

The chain links TRBV4-3 to TRBJ2-5; no clear D. V was pared by 1 base and J by 1 base, with 7 bases between. Germline V gene sequence: CDR1 LGHNA, CDR2 YSLEER. The length of the CDR3 is 14 residues. CDR3 residues: CASSQAPSQETQYF. The DNA of the CDR3 is TGCGCCAGCAGCCAAGCGCCAAGCCAAGAGACCCAGTACTTC.

To note about this clone: At one end the junction does not follow the germline gene, possibly because of a read error. This chain joins TRBV7-9 and TRBJ2-5; tentatively, D is TRBD1 or TRBD2 (7 bases each). This CDR3 region has 14 residues. Germline loops: CDR1 SEHNR, CDR2 FQNEAQ (reference sequence). CDR3 DNA: TGTGCCTGCAGGGGGGGGCGCGGGCAAGAGACCCAGTACTTC. Protein product: CACRGGRGQETQYF.

The gene calls are TRBV7-2 and TRBJ2-2; D is undetermined. The V gene lost 7 bases and the J gene lost 6 bases, with 12 bases spanning the gap. Germline-derived CDR1 and CDR2 are SGHTA and FQGNSA. The CDR3 is made up of 13 amino acids. CDR3 in DNA: TGTGCCAGCACCCTCGTATCGGCCGGGGAGCTGTTTTTT. Protein product: CASTLVSAGELFF.

CDR3 coding DNA: TGTGCCAGCAGTCCTCTCGAGGGGGCCGGGGAGCTGTTTTTT. This sequence encodes CASSPLEGAGELFF. The chain employs TRBV6-5 and TRBJ2-2; possibly TRBD1 for D (6 bases). The CDR3 sequence is 14 residues long. V lost 5 bases, J lost 6 bases, and 13 bases lay in between. Germline CDR1 reads MNHEY; CDR2 reads SVGAGI.

This clone was seen a single time. The genes are TRBV14 and TRBJ2-1, with D perhaps TRBD1 (6 bases). V lost 5 bases, J lost 0 bases, and 8 bases lay in between. Looked up from germline, CDR1 is SGHDN and CDR2 is FVKESK. There are 14 residues in the CDR3. CDR3 in amino acids: CASSLQGSYNEQFF. As DNA, the CDR3 is TGTGCCAGCAGCTTACAGGGCTCCTACAATGAGCAGTTCTTC.

Regarding this clone: The junction differs from germline at one of its ends, possibly a read error. The rearrangement links TRBV19 to TRBJ2-7; either TRBD1 or TRBD2 may fit D (5 bases each). The germline gives CDR1 LNHDA, CDR2 SQIVND (reference sequence). The CDR3 runs to 18 residues. Here the CDR3 DNA reads TGTGCCCGTAGCTCCCCAGGGCCCTTGGGGGAGTCGGGCTACGAGCAGTACTTC. The encoded protein is CARSSPGPLGESGYEQYF.